The rows below give T cell receptor beta chains drawn from one sample of a study of a mutant IDH1 vaccine in newly diagnosed glioma. Profiled with immunoSEQ multiplex PCR; TCRdb holds only in-frame clones, not every one. Among roughly 40,000 clones, roughly nine tenths were seen once, and the ten largest hold 2.6%. Their specific antigens are unknown. The input for sequencing was PBMCs, taken from a glioma patient whose treatment included an IDH1 peptide vaccine. The source of these receptors is a man between 45 and 60 years old with glioma. Both conserved end residues are part of each CDR3.

TRBV6-5 | CASIRDRSGNTIYF
TRBV27 | CASRLGGTGNTIYF
TRBV19 | CASRLQGSTYEQYF
TRBV11-1 | CASSWATEAFF
TRBV18 | CASSPVRGQGAEAFF
TRBV28 | CASTQGGGTEAFF
TRBV6-6 | CASRSPLAESYEQYF
TRBV4-2 | CASSQDWQVARGYTF
TRBV28 | CASSGGLTEAFF
TRBV28 | CASRGSYEQYF
TRBV6-5 | CASRLRGDRDYEQYF
TRBV13 | CASRPRQAGSSPLHF
TRBV7-2 | CASSMGGRGNEQYF
TRBV7-2 | CASSFRGLVYNEQFF
TRBV5-1 | CASSQAFWSGASETQYF
TRBV5-1 | CASSLGNRPPDTQYF
TRBV4-2 | CASSLSPGTGTDTQYF
TRBV19 | CASSISQGGSQPQHF
TRBV7-2 | CASSLALGADLYGYTF
TRBV30 | CAWSDGAGNTIYF
TRBV27 | CASSDHLGPLDGYTF